Here is one TCR beta chain with its context. The entry originates in a study of cytomegalovirus exposure and HLA in healthy donors. The germline V gene encodes CDR1 SGDLS and CDR2 YYNGEE. The CDR3 runs 15 residues. V lost 0 bases to trimming and J lost 2 bases, with 11 bases between them. The PCR employed 60 Vbeta primers together with 13 Jbeta primers. Sequenced by immunoSEQ multiplex PCR; TCRdb stores in-frame clones only, minus some. Of fewer than 200,000 clones listed, about 78% are singletons. The V call is TRBV9, the J call TRBJ1-2, with a weak D call TRBD1 (6 bases). The clonotype was recovered from a man aged 40-49 years in good health and CMV-seronegative. Sequenced sample: PBMCs. CDR3 sequence reads: CASSVGRDKNYGYTF. CDR3 in DNA: TGTGCCAGCAGCGTAGGAAGGGACAAGAACTATGGCTACACCTTC.